This T cell receptor beta chain was documented in a study of shared clonotypes between healthy human individuals. Study-wide results and caveats: Sample collection involved blood only; tissue repertoires are likely different. Generally, naive subsets came out with larger estimated richness than memory subsets.

Only CD45RO-negative cells positively selected for CCR7 counted as naive CD8 cells, so terminally differentiated effector memory CD45RA+ cells were excluded. Remarks on this clone: Antigen specificity is unknown. The sample holds other DNA sequences that translate to the same CDR3.

The authors loaded roughly 200 ng DNA, 27,000 or so T cell genomes, into sorted-subset replicate PCRs. Clones were read by immunoSEQ multiplex PCR, and TCRdb kept only the in-frame ones, dropping some. Among millions of clones listed, over 85% were seen once. This CDR3 has 14 residues. The germline V gene has CDR1 SGHVS and CDR2 FNYEAQ. The J segment lost 3 bases and the V segment lost 5 bases, leaving 5 bases of the junction unmatched. The receptor comes from a man younger than 35 in good health. The source material was naive CD8+ T cells sorted from blood. The rearrangement uses TRBV7-6 and TRBJ2-7, with 9 nucleotides matching TRBD1. Here the CDR3 DNA reads TGTGCCAGCAGCGCAGGACAGGGGAACTACGAGCAGTACTTC. It yields the protein CASSAGQGNYEQYF.